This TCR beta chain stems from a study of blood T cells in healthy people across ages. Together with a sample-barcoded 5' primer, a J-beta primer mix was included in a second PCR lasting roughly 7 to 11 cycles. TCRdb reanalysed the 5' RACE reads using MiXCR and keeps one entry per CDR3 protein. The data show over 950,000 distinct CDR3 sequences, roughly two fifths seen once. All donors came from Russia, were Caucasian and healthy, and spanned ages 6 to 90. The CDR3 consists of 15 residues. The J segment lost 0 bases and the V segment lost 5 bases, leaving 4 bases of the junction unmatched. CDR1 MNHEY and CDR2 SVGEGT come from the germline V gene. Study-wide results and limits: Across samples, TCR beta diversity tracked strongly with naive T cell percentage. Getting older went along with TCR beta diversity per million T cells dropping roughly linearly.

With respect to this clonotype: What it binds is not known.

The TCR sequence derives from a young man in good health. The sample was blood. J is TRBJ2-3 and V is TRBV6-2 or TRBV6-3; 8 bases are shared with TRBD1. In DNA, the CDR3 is TGTGCCAGCAGTAACCGGGACAGGAGCACAGATACGCAGTATTTT. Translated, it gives CASSNRDRSTDTQYF.